These 27 T cell receptor beta chains came from one sample sequenced in a study of T cells in Graves' hyperthyroidism and ophthalmopathy. TCR beta CDR3 regions were amplified from RNA transcripts. The HTBI primer set drove a first-round RT-PCR of the TCR CDR3. TCRdb used MiXCR to reprocess the multiplex PCR reads, holding one entry per CDR3 protein. In the table there are 400,000 to 600,000 distinct CDR3 sequences, about 16% of which are singletons. Sequencing was performed on blood. These receptors all stem from a woman aged 25 to 39 with Graves' ophthalmopathy.

This clonotype was seen only a few times. The chain employs TRBV20-1 and TRBJ2-7, with TRBD2 as a possible D gene (6 bases). The CDR3 is 12 residues long. Germline V gives CDR1 DFQATT, CDR2 SNEGSKA (reference sequence). Trimming pared 3 bases from V and 6 bases from J, leaving 12 bases between. The DNA for the CDR3 is TGCAGTGCTAGCGGGAGCCGGGTCGAGCAGTACTTC. It codes for CSASGSRVEQYF.

The chain couples TRBV7-9 to TRBJ1-5, with a tentative D call TRBD1 (5 bases). Trimming left V 1 base short and J 4 bases short, with 20 bases between. Germline V gene data show CDR1 as SEHNR and CDR2 as FQNEAQ (reference sequence). The CDR3 extends over 18 amino acids. The DNA for the CDR3 is TGTGCCAGCAGCTTAGATCCCCAGGCCCAGGGCCATAATCAGCCCCAGCATTTT. Protein product: CASSLDPQAQGHNQPQHF.

This clonotype showed up many times. This chain uses TRBV6-1 with TRBJ1-1; D possibly corresponds to TRBD1 (6 bases). Looked up from germline, CDR1 is MNHNS and CDR2 is SASEGT. V was pared by 5 bases and J by 6 bases, with 19 bases between. This CDR3 has 15 residues. In DNA, the CDR3 is TGTGCCAGCAGTTATGAGCAGGGGAGGGCATCTGAAGCTTTCTTT. It codes for CASSYEQGRASEAFF.

This clonotype has ten or more counts. V gene TRBV3-1 combines with J gene TRBJ2-3; either TRBD1 or TRBD2 may fit D (6 bases each). Germline V gene sequence: CDR1 LGHDT, CDR2 YNNKEL (reference sequence). CDR3 size: 16 residues. Trimming left V 0 bases short and J 3 bases short, with 13 bases between. The CDR3 DNA sequence: TGTGCCAGCAGCCAAGAGGGCAGGGGAGGAACAGATACGCAGTATTTT. Amino acids: CASSQEGRGGTDTQYF.

This clonotype occurred a few times. The rearrangement links TRBV29-1 to TRBJ2-7, with D possibly TRBD1 on 6 matching bases. V lost 3 bases and J 4 bases, leaving 16 bases between the germline ends. Germline CDR1 is SQVTM and CDR2 is ANQGSEA. The CDR3 covers 14 residues. The CDR3 loop is CSVEFRGKRYEQYF. Here the CDR3 DNA reads TGCAGCGTTGAGTTCAGGGGAAAGCGATACGAGCAGTACTTC.

This clonotype was observed a handful of times. The chain carries TRBV27 and TRBJ1-1, with D possibly TRBD1 on 6 matching bases. This CDR3 has 13 amino acids. The germline V and J ends were trimmed by 1 base and 7 bases, with 10 bases remaining between them. In germline, CDR1 is MNHEY, CDR2 SMNVEV (reference sequence). The CDR3 loop is CASSLYRAGEAFF. For the CDR3, the DNA is TGTGCCAGCAGTTTATACAGGGCGGGTGAAGCTTTCTTT.

This clonotype showed up just a few times. The chain is built from TRBV4-3 and TRBJ1-5; perhaps TRBD1 as D (5 bases). Per germline, CDR1 LGHNA and CDR2 YSLEER. V shed 1 base and J shed 1 base, with 17 bases lying between them. The CDR3 spans 18 residues. The CDR3 DNA sequence: TGCGCCAGCAGCCAAGCGGAGGAAGATGAGGGGAGCAATCAGCCCCAGCATTTT. It specifies CASSQAEEDEGSNQPQHF.

The chain recombines TRBV6-4 with TRBJ1-6; no clear D gene. There are 12 residues in the CDR3. The germline V gene encodes CDR1 MRHNA and CDR2 SNTAGT. V was cut by 3 bases and J by 9 bases, with 6 bases left in between. CDR3 amino acids: CASSEVVSPLHF. The DNA of the CDR3 is TGTGCCAGCAGTGAAGTTGTTTCACCCCTCCACTTT.

The chain couples TRBV24-1 to TRBJ2-3; tentative D call: TRBD1 (6 bases). The ends were cut back, 3 bases at V and 3 bases at J, with 18 bases in the middle. CDR1 is KGHDR and CDR2 is SFDVKD in the germline V gene. The length of the CDR3 is 17 residues. Written as DNA, the CDR3 is TGTGCCACCAGTGATCCCGGTGGGGGCTTAGGGACAGATACGCAGTATTTT. As protein: CATSDPGGGLGTDTQYF.

This chain connects TRBV20-1 to TRBJ2-1; TRBD2 aligns across 9 bases. V shed 0 bases and J 7 bases; nucleotides not matched to a gene: 4. Germline-derived CDR1 and CDR2 are DFQATT and SNEGSKA (reference sequence). This CDR3 spans 14 amino acids. The CDR3 nucleotides read TGCAGTGCTAGAGAGGGGACTAGCATGAATGAGCAGTTCTTC. This codes for CSAREGTSMNEQFF.

Comments on this clonotype: Given a much more abundant clone one base away, this may be a read error. The rearrangement uses TRBV7-9 and TRBJ2-5; 7 bases map to TRBD2. Germline V gives CDR1 SEHNR, CDR2 FQNEAQ (reference sequence). The CDR3 has 17 residues. Here the CDR3 reads CAISFSLSGTTQETQYF. As DNA, the CDR3 is TGTGCCATCAGCTTTTCACTGTCCGGGACTACTCAAGAGACCCAGTACTTC.

This clonotype occurred many times. Here the CDR3 reads CASRLQGSSNQPQHF. CDR3 bases: TGTGCCAGCAGACTACAGGGGTCTAGCAATCAGCCCCAGCATTTT. The V gene is TRBV5-6, the J gene TRBJ1-5, with TRBD1 matching over 7 bases. After removal of 5 bases from V and 0 bases from J, the junction contained 5 bases not matched to a gene. Germline loops: CDR1 SGHDT, CDR2 YYEEEE. The CDR3 runs to 15 residues.

This clonotype was picked up many times. The V and J genes are TRBV20-1 and TRBJ2-1, with 8 positions matching TRBD2. This CDR3 has 15 amino acids. Germline assignment: CDR1 DFQATT and CDR2 SNEGSKA (reference sequence). V was pared by 6 bases and J by 5 bases, with 12 bases of the junction left unmatched. The CDR3 loop is CSAHTTGTRHNEQFF. The CDR3 DNA is TGCAGTGCCCACACTACCGGGACTAGACACAATGAGCAGTTCTTC.

This clonotype was observed many times. The chain links TRBV28 to TRBJ1-6; unclear D gene. Germline values: CDR1 MDHEN, CDR2 SYDVKM. V lost 6 bases and J lost 7, with 13 bases in between. This CDR3 region has 14 residues. Here the CDR3 reads CASSFGLKNSPLHF. In nucleotides, the CDR3 is TGTGCCAGCAGCTTTGGGTTGAAGAATTCACCCCTCCACTTT.

The V gene is TRBV4-1, the J gene TRBJ2-7, with unresolved D. Germline-derived CDR1 and CDR2 are MGHRA and YSYEKL. The CDR3 sequence is 15 residues long. V was pared by 1 base and J by 5 bases, with 15 bases between. CDR3 nucleotides: TGCGCCAGCAGCCAAGTGGTCGAAGGGCACCACGAGCAGTACTTC. The encoded protein is CASSQVVEGHHEQYF.

There are many counts of this clonotype. The V and J genes are TRBV20-1 and TRBJ1-2, with D possibly TRBD1 on 6 matching bases. This CDR3 is 16 amino acids long. V was trimmed by 3 bases and J by 2 bases, leaving 19 bases between them. Per the germline V gene, CDR1 is DFQATT and CDR2 is SNEGSKA (reference sequence). The CDR3 loop reads CSARSTGNQKNYGYTF. In DNA form, the CDR3 reads TGCAGTGCTAGGAGCACAGGGAACCAAAAAAACTATGGCTACACCTTC.

The chain employs TRBV6-1 and TRBJ2-6, with 9 bases fitting TRBD1. The CDR3 length is 19 residues. J was trimmed by 3 bases and V by 7 bases; bases with no gene match: 16. Germline CDR1 reads MNHNS; CDR2 reads SASEGT. The CDR3, as DNA: TGTGCCAGCACCTCGAGTGCCGGGACAGGGAGGTTTGGGGCCAACGTCCTGACTTTC. Translation: CASTSSAGTGRFGANVLTF.

The genes are TRBV20-1 and TRBJ2-7, with TRBD2 identical over 7 bases. Germline-derived CDR1 and CDR2 are DFQATT and SNEGSKA (reference sequence). The length of the CDR3 is 13 residues. V trimming: 5 bases; J trimming: 3 bases; junction bases outside the gene matches: 7. CDR3 amino acids: CSAGRSGDYEQYF. The CDR3 coding sequence is TGCAGTGCTGGCAGGAGCGGGGACTACGAGCAGTACTTC.

This clonotype was counted many times. The chain employs TRBV11-2 and TRBJ2-7, with 7 bases fitting TRBD1. The CDR3 consists of 15 residues. CDR1 and CDR2 (germline): SGHAT, FQNNGV. J lost 2 bases, V lost 0 bases, and 4 bases had no gene match. The CDR3 nucleotides read TGTGCCAGCAGCTTAGAATGGGACAGTACCTACGAGCAGTACTTC. This encodes CASSLEWDSTYEQYF. Looking up the rest from reference TRBV11-2 and TRBJ2-7 gives the full variable domain: EAGVAQSPRYKIIEKRQSVAFWCNPISGHATLYWYQQILGQGPKLLIQFQNNGVVDDSQLPKDRFSAERLKGVDSTLKIQPAKLEDSAVYLCASSLEWDSTYEQYFGPGTRLTVT.

The CDR3 DNA follows: TGTGCCACCAACGGTAACGCAGGGGTCGGGTTAGGGAACCAGAACACTGAAGCTTTCTTT. It yields the protein CATNGNAGVGLGNQNTEAFF. The chain uses TRBV24-1 and TRBJ1-1, with D possibly TRBD1 on 6 matching bases. V lost 8 bases to trimming and J lost 1 base, with 31 bases between them. This CDR3 contains 20 residues. CDR1 and CDR2 from the germline V gene are KGHDR and SFDVKD.

Concerning this clonotype itself: This may stem from a read error, because a much larger clone lies one nucleotide away. The CDR3 bases are TGTGCCAGCGGCTCAGGCTACAATGAGCGGTTCTTC. Residues: CASGSGYNERFF. V is TRBV28 and J is TRBJ2-1; D remains ambiguous. CDR1 is MDHEN and CDR2 is SYDVKM in the germline V gene. CDR3 size: 12 residues.

This clonotype was counted only a few times. The chain joins TRBV6-1 to TRBJ2-4; a possible D gene is TRBD1 (5 bases). The CDR3 has 15 amino acids. CDR1 is MNHNS and CDR2 is SASEGT in the germline V gene. V was cut by 8 bases and J by 0 bases, with 14 bases left in between. The CDR3 DNA reads TGTGCCAGCCGGGTAGGGGTTCTAGCCAAAAACATTCAGTACTTC. It specifies CASRVGVLAKNIQYF.

This rearrangement joins TRBV20-1 to TRBJ2-7, with 7 bases aligning to TRBD1. The CDR3 covers 14 residues. V lost 2 bases, J lost 0 bases, and 4 bases stayed unmatched. Germline loops: CDR1 DFQATT, CDR2 SNEGSKA (reference sequence). In nucleotides, the CDR3 is TGCAGTGCTAGACTTACAGGGGTCTCCTACGAGCAGTACTTC. This encodes CSARLTGVSYEQYF.

The chain joins TRBV7-8 to TRBJ1-4; D is undetermined. The CDR3 length is 17 residues. Trimming shortened V by 3 bases and J by 0 bases, and 14 bases separated the two germline ends. The germline CDR1 and CDR2 sequences are SGHVS and FQNEAQ. CDR3 DNA sequence: TGTGCCAGCAGCTTCCGCCGGGCCTTCGCAACTAATGAAAAACTGTTTTTT. Its translation: CASSFRRAFATNEKLFF. Full variable domain (missing parts from reference TRBV7-8 and TRBJ1-4): GAGVSQSPRYKVAKRGQDVALRCDPISGHVSLFWYQQALGQGPEFLTYFQNEAQLDKSGLPSDRFFAERPEGSVSTLKIQRTQQEDSAVYLCASSFRRAFATNEKLFFGSGTQLSVL.

The chain carries TRBV18 and TRBJ1-1; TRBD1 matches 9 bases. CDR1 is KGHSH, CDR2 LQKENI, per germline. The V gene end was trimmed by 6 bases and the J gene end by 6 bases; junction bases not matched to a gene: 14. The CDR3 covers 16 residues. The CDR3 is CASSPLSPGQGPEAFF. For the CDR3, the DNA is TGTGCCAGCTCGCCGCTATCTCCGGGACAGGGACCTGAAGCTTTCTTT.

This clonotype turned up a few times. The rearrangement uses TRBV10-3 and TRBJ1-3; no clear D gene. CDR3 length: 14 residues. V lost 5 bases to trimming and J lost 2 bases, with 10 bases between them. Germline V gene data show CDR1 as ENHRY and CDR2 as SYGVKD. This chain's CDR3 is CAISSADPGNTIYF. The CDR3 DNA is TGTGCCATCAGTTCGGCAGACCCTGGAAACACCATATATTTT.

This clonotype was detected only a few times. Here the CDR3 reads CAWSSGLASSSTDTQYF. The DNA of the CDR3 is TGTGCCTGGAGTTCGGGACTAGCTTCCTCTAGCACAGATACGCAGTATTTT. The genes are TRBV30 and TRBJ2-3; the match to TRBD2 covers 9 bases. V dropped 2 bases and J dropped 0; count of bases not matched to a gene: 9. CDR3 length: 17 residues. Germline V gene lookup returns CDR1 GTSNPN and CDR2 SVGIG (reference sequence).